Each of the 10 T cell receptor beta chains below was sequenced from the same sample in a study of blood T cells in healthy people across ages. Using a J-beta primer mix together with a sample-barcoded 5' primer, a second PCR was run for 7 to 11 cycles. TCRdb redid the calling of the 5' RACE reads with MiXCR, one entry per CDR3 protein. This sample has hundreds of thousands of distinct CDR3 sequences; roughly three fifths occur once, and the top ten carry roughly 25%. Sequenced material: blood. The origin of the receptors is a man in his forties or fifties in good health.

The rearrangement links TRBV5-1 to TRBJ2-3, with 11 bases aligning to TRBD2. The trim removed 1 base at V and 0 bases at J, leaving 7 bases unmatched. Per germline, CDR1 SGHRS and CDR2 YFSETQ. This CDR3 comprises 18 residues. CDR3 bases: TGCGCCAGCAGCTTGAGGCCTAGCGGGAGGACGAGCACAGATACGCAGTATTTT. This codes for CASSLRPSGRTSTDTQYF. The full variable domain, completed using reference TRBV5-1 and TRBJ2-3, is KAGVTQTPRYLIKTRGQQVTLSCSPISGHRSVSWYQQTPGQGLQFLFEYFSETQRNKGNFPGRFSGRQFSNSRSEMNVSTLELGDSALYLCASSLRPSGRTSTDTQYFGPGTRLTVL.

In DNA form, the CDR3 reads TGTGCCAGCAGCTTACCCGAGCGGGGGGGCCTTGAGCAGTTCTTC. This encodes CASSLPERGGLEQFF. The chain joins TRBV7-3 to TRBJ2-1, with TRBD2 identical over 10 bases. The CDR3 spans 15 residues. Germline lookup yields CDR1 SGHTA and CDR2 FQGTGA. The V and J ends lost 2 bases and 9 bases, in that order; junction bases with no gene match: 7. The whole variable domain, filled in from reference TRBV7-3 and TRBJ2-1, reads GAGVSQTPSNKVTEKGKYVELRCDPISGHTALYWYRQSLGQGPEFLIYFQGTGAADDSGLPNDRFFAVRPEGSVSTLKIQRTERGDSAVYLCASSLPERGGLEQFFGPGTRLTVL.

The chain uses TRBV15 and TRBJ2-1; 9 positions agree with TRBD2. This CDR3 region has 19 residues. The V gene end was trimmed by 0 bases and the J gene end by 4 bases; junction bases not matched to a gene: 13. CDR1 LNHNV and CDR2 YYDKDF come from the germline V gene (reference sequence). The CDR3 loop reads CATSRDQGRVAGVYNEQFF. CDR3 DNA: TGTGCCACCAGCAGAGATCAGGGGAGGGTAGCGGGAGTATACAATGAGCAGTTCTTC.

The gene calls are TRBV6-1 and TRBJ1-2, with D tentatively TRBD1 (6 bases). Trimming cost V 6 bases and J 4 bases, with 15 bases left between them. The CDR3 is made up of 14 amino acids. Germline-derived CDR1 and CDR2 are MNHNS and SASEGT. CDR3 protein: CASSPRGGIYGYTF. CDR3 nucleotides: TGTGCCAGCAGCCCGAGAGGGGGGATCTATGGCTACACCTTC.

This chain joins TRBV6-5 and TRBJ1-5, with D possibly matching TRBD1 (6 bases). The germline V and J ends were trimmed by 1 base and 0 bases, with 16 bases remaining between them. This CDR3 comprises 18 residues. CDR1 is MNHEY and CDR2 is SVGAGI in the germline V gene. The CDR3 loop reads CASSYFRTEGISNQPQHF. Here the CDR3 DNA reads TGTGCCAGCAGTTACTTCCGGACAGAGGGGATTAGCAATCAGCCCCAGCATTTT.

This clonotype was detected a few times. V gene TRBV24-1 combines with J gene TRBJ2-3, with a possible D match to TRBD2 (5 bases). This CDR3 spans 14 amino acids. The germline V gene has CDR1 KGHDR and CDR2 SFDVKD. V shed 10 bases and J shed 2 bases, with 15 bases lying between them. The CDR3 sequence is CATSGPGYTDTQYF. CDR3 DNA sequence: TGTGCCACTTCAGGTCCGGGATACACAGATACGCAGTATTTT.

In this sample, this clonotype turned up a few times. The V call is TRBV6-5, the J call TRBJ2-7; D is ambiguous. This CDR3 is 15 amino acids long. Per germline, CDR1 MNHEY and CDR2 SVGAGI. V was cut by 6 bases and J by 4 bases, with 19 bases left in between. The CDR3 region is CASRKRSMGNYEQYF. Written as DNA, the CDR3 is TGTGCCAGCAGGAAAAGGAGCATGGGGAATTACGAGCAGTACTTC.

The chain carries TRBV7-9 and TRBJ1-2; 7 bases align to TRBD1. Losses at the gene ends were 5 bases for V and 8 bases for J; bases not matched to a gene: 14. This CDR3 has 15 residues. Germline V CDR1 and CDR2: SEHNR, FQNEAQ (reference sequence). CDR3 amino acids: CASSRDSRAARGYTF. For the CDR3, the DNA is TGTGCCAGCAGCCGGGACAGCAGGGCTGCGAGGGGCTACACCTTC.

V usage is TRBV18 and J usage is TRBJ2-7, with TRBD1 identical over 7 bases. CDR1 and CDR2 (germline): KGHSH, LQKENI. V gave up 6 bases and J gave up 6 bases; unmatched junction bases: 14. CDR3 length: 15 amino acids. CDR3 bases: TGTGCCAGCTCGGCGACAGGGTTTGTCGATTTCGAGCAGTACTTC. Translation: CASSATGFVDFEQYF.

This clonotype has a count of ten or more. The chain joins TRBV7-2 to TRBJ2-7, with a weak D call TRBD2 (6 bases). V was clipped by 0 bases and J by 9 bases, with 15 bases between them. This CDR3 is built from 14 residues. Germline V gives CDR1 SGHTA, CDR2 FQGNSA. DNA of the CDR3: TGTGCCAGCAGCTTAGCGTCCGAGTGGGGAGGGCAGTACTTC. Protein product: CASSLASEWGGQYF.